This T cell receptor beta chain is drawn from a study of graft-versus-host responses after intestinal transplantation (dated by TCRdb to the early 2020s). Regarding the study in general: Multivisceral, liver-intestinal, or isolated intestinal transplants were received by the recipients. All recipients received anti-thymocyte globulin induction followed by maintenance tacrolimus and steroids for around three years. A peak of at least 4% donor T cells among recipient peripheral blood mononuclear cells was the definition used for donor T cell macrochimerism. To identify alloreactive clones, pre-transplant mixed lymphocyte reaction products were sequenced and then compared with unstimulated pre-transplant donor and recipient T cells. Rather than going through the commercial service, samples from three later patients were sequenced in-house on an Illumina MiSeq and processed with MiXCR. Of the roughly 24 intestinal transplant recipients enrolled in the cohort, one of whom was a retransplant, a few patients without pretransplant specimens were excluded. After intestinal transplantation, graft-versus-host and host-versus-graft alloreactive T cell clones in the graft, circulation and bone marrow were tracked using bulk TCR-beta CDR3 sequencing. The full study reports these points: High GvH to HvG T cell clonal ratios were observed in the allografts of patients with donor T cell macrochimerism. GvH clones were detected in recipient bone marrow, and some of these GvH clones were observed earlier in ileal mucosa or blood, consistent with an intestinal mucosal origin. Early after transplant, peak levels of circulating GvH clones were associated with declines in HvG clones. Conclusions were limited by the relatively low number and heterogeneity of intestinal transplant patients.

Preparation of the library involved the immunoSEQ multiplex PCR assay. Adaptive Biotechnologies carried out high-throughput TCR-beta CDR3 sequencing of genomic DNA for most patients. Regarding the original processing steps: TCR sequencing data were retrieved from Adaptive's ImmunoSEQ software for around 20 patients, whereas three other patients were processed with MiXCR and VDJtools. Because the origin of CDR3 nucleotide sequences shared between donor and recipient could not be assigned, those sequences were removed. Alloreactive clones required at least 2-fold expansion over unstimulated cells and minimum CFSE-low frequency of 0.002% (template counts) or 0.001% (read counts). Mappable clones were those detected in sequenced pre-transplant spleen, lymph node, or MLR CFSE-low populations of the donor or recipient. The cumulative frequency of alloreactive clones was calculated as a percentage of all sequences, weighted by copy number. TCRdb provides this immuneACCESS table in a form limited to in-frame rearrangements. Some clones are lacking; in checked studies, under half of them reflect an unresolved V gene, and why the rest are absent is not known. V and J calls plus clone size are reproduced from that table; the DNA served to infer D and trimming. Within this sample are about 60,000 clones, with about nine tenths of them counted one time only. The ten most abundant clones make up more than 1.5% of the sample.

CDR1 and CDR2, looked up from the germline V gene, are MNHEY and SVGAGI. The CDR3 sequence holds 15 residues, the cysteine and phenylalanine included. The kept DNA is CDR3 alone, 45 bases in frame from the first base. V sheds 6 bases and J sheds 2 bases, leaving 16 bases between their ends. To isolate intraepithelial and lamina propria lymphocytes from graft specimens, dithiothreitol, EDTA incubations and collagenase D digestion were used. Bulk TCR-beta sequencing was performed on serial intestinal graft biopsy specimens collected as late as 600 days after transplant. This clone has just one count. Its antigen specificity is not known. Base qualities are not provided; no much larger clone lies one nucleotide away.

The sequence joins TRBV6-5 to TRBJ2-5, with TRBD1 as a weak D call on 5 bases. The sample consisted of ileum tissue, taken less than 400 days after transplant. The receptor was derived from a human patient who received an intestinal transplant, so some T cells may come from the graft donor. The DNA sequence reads TGTGCCAGCAGCCGTAGCCAGGGTAAACAAGAGACCCAGTACTTC. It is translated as CASSRSQGKQETQYF.